These 21 T cell receptor beta chains share one sample of origin, sequenced in a study of vaccination and CD4 T cells after COVID-19. With the Oncomine TCR Beta short-read assay, DNA from cultured CD4+ T cells was sequenced. TCRdb fed the PCR reads into MiXCR, producing one record per CDR3 protein. This table holds tens of thousands of distinct CDR3 sequences, about 64% found once. Antigens for these TCRs are unknown. Treatment described: roughly 11-day PBMC culture with coronavirus spike peptide pools or control peptides (ViraFEST assay). The material was CD4+ T cells from blood, cultured in vitro, obtained after SARS-CoV-2 vaccination. The receptors stem from a human donor who received a COVID-19 vaccine.

By share of the sample, this clonotype is medium-sized. The genes are TRBV27 and TRBJ1-5, with D perhaps TRBD1 (6 bases). Trimming left V 1 base short and J 4 bases short, with 11 bases between. The CDR3 consists of 15 residues. Germline-derived CDR1 and CDR2 are MNHEY and SMNVEV (reference sequence). The CDR3 DNA is TGTGCCAGCAGTTTATACAGGGCGGGAAATCAGCCCCAGCATTTT. Translation: CASSLYRAGNQPQHF.

This clonotype was counted between two and nine times. The chain recombines TRBV30 with TRBJ1-1; 8 bases map to TRBD1. Germline V gene data show CDR1 as GTSNPN and CDR2 as SVGIG (reference sequence). CDR3 size: 13 residues. V was clipped by 3 bases and J by 7 bases; unmatched bases: 7. CDR3 sequence reads: CAWSQTGVNEAFF. The CDR3 DNA follows: TGTGCCTGGAGCCAGACAGGGGTTAATGAAGCTTTCTTT. Supplemented by reference TRBV30 and TRBJ1-1, the full variable domain reads SQTIHQWPATLVQPVGSPLSLECTVEGTSNPNLYWYRQAAGRGLQLLFYSVGIGQISSEVPQNLSASRPQDRQFILSSKKLLLSDSGFYLCAWSQTGVNEAFFGQGTRLTVV.

Only one count was recorded for this clonotype. The V gene is TRBV12-5, the J gene TRBJ2-7; 9 bases are shared with TRBD1. CDR3 length: 13 residues. Germline V CDR1 and CDR2: LGHNT, FRNRAP. The V and J ends lost 3 bases and 4 bases, in that order; junction bases with no gene match: 1. CDR3 DNA sequence: TGTGCTAGTGGTTTCGGACAGGGGTACGAGCAGTACTTC. This encodes CASGFGQGYEQYF.

This chain links TRBV12-3 or TRBV12-4 with TRBJ1-1; D is undetermined. The V gene lost 6 bases and the J gene lost 4 bases, with 12 bases spanning the gap. The CDR3 is made up of 13 amino acids. CDR3 sequence reads: CASRFGYITEAFF. The CDR3 DNA reads as TGTGCCAGCAGATTTGGGTATATCACTGAAGCTTTCTTT.

Written as DNA, the CDR3 is TGTGCCAGCAGTGATCGAGACACTGAAGCTTTCTTT. Its protein is CASSDRDTEAFF. The chain is built from TRBV6-1 and TRBJ1-1; D gene unclear. Germline V lookup: CDR1 MNHNS, CDR2 SASEGT. There are 12 residues in the CDR3. The V end lost 3 bases, the J end lost 3 bases, and 5 bases lay between the germline ends.

This clonotype has more than one count but fewer than ten. This chain links TRBV20-1 with TRBJ1-5, with a weak D call TRBD1 (5 bases). V was clipped by 6 bases and J by 4 bases, with 19 bases between them. The CDR3 covers 15 residues. CDR1 is DFQATT and CDR2 is SNEGSKA in the germline V gene (reference sequence). The CDR3 reads CSARQDSERNQPQHF. The CDR3, as DNA: TGCAGTGCCAGACAAGACAGCGAAAGGAATCAGCCCCAGCATTTT.

This clonotype was observed a single time. The rearrangement uses TRBV19 and TRBJ1-3, with TRBD1 as a possible D gene (5 bases). Germline V gene sequence: CDR1 LNHDA, CDR2 SQIVND (reference sequence). The CDR3 is made up of 15 amino acids. V dropped 4 bases and J dropped 0 bases, with 10 bases sitting between them. CDR3 protein: CASSRSGTSGNTIYF. The CDR3 nucleotides read TGTGCCAGTAGTAGATCGGGGACCTCTGGAAACACCATATATTTT.

This clonotype occurred a few times. V and J are TRBV6-1 and TRBJ1-6; D is perhaps TRBD1 (5 bases). V was shortened by 7 bases and J by 9 bases, with 13 bases between the two germline ends. The CDR3 contains 13 residues. Germline lookup yields CDR1 MNHNS and CDR2 SASEGT. CDR3 region: CASTPGDGSPLHF. In nucleotides, the CDR3 is TGTGCCAGCACCCCGGGGGATGGTTCACCCCTCCACTTT.

This clonotype was recorded a few times. The rearrangement uses TRBV7-9 and TRBJ2-1; D uncertain. The CDR3 length is 16 residues. Germline V gives CDR1 SEHNR, CDR2 FQNEAQ (reference sequence). The V gene lost 3 bases and the J gene lost 0 bases, with 12 bases spanning the gap. CDR3 sequence reads: CASSFKVGVSYNEQFF. CDR3 DNA: TGTGCCAGCAGCTTCAAGGTTGGGGTCTCCTACAATGAGCAGTTCTTC.

The genes are TRBV15 and TRBJ1-1; no clear D. CDR3 length equals 16 residues. Trimming left V 0 bases short and J 0 bases short, with 11 bases between. CDR1 is LNHNV, CDR2 YYDKDF, per germline (reference sequence). The DNA for the CDR3 is TGTGCCACCAGCAGAGACGCTGGGATCTTGAACACTGAAGCTTTCTTT. This gives the protein CATSRDAGILNTEAFF.

This sequence joins TRBV7-7 and TRBJ2-5, with D perhaps TRBD1 (6 bases). The germline V gene encodes CDR1 SSHAT and CDR2 FNYEAQ (reference sequence). The V and J ends lost 5 bases and 5 bases respectively, with 12 bases between them. This CDR3 comprises 13 residues. The CDR3 DNA is TGTGCCAGCAGCCAAACAGGGACGGAGACCCAGTACTTC. This translates into CASSQTGTETQYF.

The gene calls are TRBV4-1 and TRBJ1-1, with D possibly matching TRBD1 (6 bases). Per the germline V gene, CDR1 is MGHRA and CDR2 is YSYEKL. Trimming took 4 bases from V and 1 from J, leaving 10 bases between them. The CDR3 is 14 amino acids. CDR3 sequence (DNA): TGCGCCAGCAGCCTCCCAGGGGCGAACACTGAAGCTTTCTTT. Amino acid sequence: CASSLPGANTEAFF.

V gene TRBV7-6 combines with J gene TRBJ1-1; D unclear. CDR1 is SGHVS, CDR2 FNYEAQ, per germline. There are 14 residues in the CDR3. Between the trimmed V and J ends, which lost 3 bases and 1 base, there was a span of 9 bases. CDR3 in DNA: TGTGCCAGCAGCTTGTTGTCCGGGAACACTGAAGCTTTCTTT. It yields the protein CASSLLSGNTEAFF.

The J gene is TRBJ2-1, the V gene TRBV19; TRBD1 matches 7 bases. The CDR3 contains 16 residues. After removal of 0 bases from V and 4 bases from J, the junction contained 6 bases not matched to a gene. Germline V gene lookup returns CDR1 LNHDA and CDR2 SQIVND (reference sequence). This chain's CDR3 is CASSIERQGAYNEQFF. The CDR3, as DNA: TGTGCCAGTAGTATAGAACGACAGGGTGCGTACAATGAGCAGTTCTTC.

The chain is built from TRBV10-1 and TRBJ1-2, with D perhaps TRBD1 (5 bases). The CDR3 extends over 16 amino acids. V was cut by 6 bases and J by 7 bases, with 24 bases left in between. Germline V gene sequence: CDR1 WNHNN, CDR2 SYGVQD (reference sequence). CDR3 coding DNA: TGCGCCAGCAGCGAATCCGCGGACGCAGGGTACCGTGGCTACACCTTC. This encodes CASSESADAGYRGYTF.

This chain links TRBV29-1 with TRBJ2-5; 12 bases fit TRBD2. The CDR3 runs to 14 residues. Germline V gives CDR1 SQVTM, CDR2 ANQGSEA. With V trimmed by 6 bases and J by 5 bases, 7 bases remained unmatched. The CDR3 reads CSVATSGGWETQYF. CDR3 sequence (DNA): TGCAGCGTAGCCACTAGCGGGGGGTGGGAGACCCAGTACTTC.

The chain is built from TRBV6-5 and TRBJ2-3, with D hard to call. Trimming stripped 2 bases from V and 9 bases from J, with 6 bases between. This CDR3 comprises 11 residues. Germline CDR1 and CDR2: MNHEY and SVGAGI. CDR3 loop: CASSYGQTQYF. DNA of the CDR3: TGTGCCAGCAGTTACGGGCAGACGCAGTATTTT.

V gene TRBV30 combines with J gene TRBJ2-5, with D possibly being TRBD1 (7 bases). V lost 3 bases and J 4 bases, leaving 15 bases between the germline ends. The germline gives CDR1 GTSNPN, CDR2 SVGIG (reference sequence). The CDR3 covers 14 residues. This CDR3 reads CAWRSGQGGETQYF. For the CDR3, the DNA is TGTGCCTGGAGGAGCGGCCAGGGGGGAGAGACCCAGTACTTC.

The chain couples TRBV18 to TRBJ1-5; no definite D call. CDR1 and CDR2 from the germline V gene are KGHSH and LQKENI. V dropped 3 bases and J dropped 0 bases, with 15 bases sitting between them. The CDR3 totals 17 residues. CDR3 bases: TGTGCCAGCTCACCGATCTCGTTGGCAGATAGCAATCAGCCCCAGCATTTT. This encodes CASSPISLADSNQPQHF.

In its sample, this clonotype was seen once. The chain is built from TRBV2 and TRBJ1-1, with 11 bases matching TRBD1. The germline CDR1 and CDR2 sequences are SNHLY and FYNNEI. V shed 5 bases and J 4 bases; nucleotides not matched to a gene: 9. The CDR3 length is 16 residues. Here the CDR3 reads CASSPRTGGSGTEAFF. In nucleotides, the CDR3 is TGTGCCAGCAGTCCGAGGACAGGGGGCTCGGGCACTGAAGCTTTCTTT. Using reference TRBV2 and TRBJ1-1 for the parts outside the CDR3, the full variable domain is EPEVTQTPSHQVTQMGQEVILRCVPISNHLYFYWYRQILGQKVEFLVSFYNNEISEKSEIFDDQFSVERPDGSNFTLKIRSTKLEDSAMYFCASSPRTGGSGTEAFFGQGTRLTVV.

The chain combines TRBV2 with TRBJ1-1; a possible D gene is TRBD1 (6 bases). CDR1 and CDR2 (germline): SNHLY, FYNNEI. CDR3 length: 13 amino acids. V gave up 10 bases and J gave up 3 bases, with 15 bases separating them. This chain's CDR3 is CATRGNRDTEAFF. Here the CDR3 DNA reads TGTGCCACTAGAGGGAACAGGGACACTGAAGCTTTCTTT.